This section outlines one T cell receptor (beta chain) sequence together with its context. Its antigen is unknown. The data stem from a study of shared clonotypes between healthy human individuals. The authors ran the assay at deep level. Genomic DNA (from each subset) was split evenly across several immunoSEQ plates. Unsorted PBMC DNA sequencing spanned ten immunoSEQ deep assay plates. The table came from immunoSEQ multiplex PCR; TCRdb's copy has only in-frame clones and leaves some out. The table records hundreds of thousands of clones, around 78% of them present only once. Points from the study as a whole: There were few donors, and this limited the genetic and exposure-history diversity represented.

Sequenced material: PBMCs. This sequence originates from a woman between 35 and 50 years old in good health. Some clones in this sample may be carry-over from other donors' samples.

The CDR3 is CASRQGFWLDTGELFF. DNA of the CDR3: TGTGCCAGCAGACAGGGGTTTTGGCTGGATACCGGGGAGCTGTTTTTT. The chain links TRBV7-9 to TRBJ2-2; 7 bases align to TRBD1. V was pared by 6 bases and J by 5 bases, with 12 bases of the junction left unmatched. CDR1 SEHNR and CDR2 FQNEAQ come from the germline V gene (reference sequence). This CDR3 has 16 residues. Supplemented by reference TRBV7-9 and TRBJ2-2, the full variable domain reads DTGVSQNPRHKITKRGQNVTFRCDPISEHNRLYWYRQTLGQGPEFLTYFQNEAQLEKSRLLSDRFSAERPKGSFSTLEIQRTEQGDSAMYLCASRQGFWLDTGELFFGEGSRLTVL.